This entry features one TCR beta chain sequence. No antigen is known for it. No per-base quality is available; no much larger clone lies one base away. TCRbeta CDR3 regions were amplified from genomic DNA using the immunoSEQ Assay, a bias-controlled multiplex PCR. From the authors' description of their analysis: Nucleated cell counts per sample were estimated from amplification of reference gene primers within the assay. To quantify the absolute abundance of each unique TCRbeta CDR3 rearrangement, sequence reads were collapsed and filtered. Productive Simpson clonality was computed per sample as the square root of Simpson's diversity index over productive rearrangements. TCRdb limited this immuneACCESS table to in-frame rearrangements with V and J called. A share of clones is missing; checked studies link under half to unresolved V genes, and the rest is unexplained. Clonal size and the V and J genes are those of that table, whereas D and trimming came from the DNA. The sample profile shows more than 300,000 clones; roughly 90% of them were found once. The ten largest clonotypes hold 1.8% of the sample.

In Seattle, one collaborating source enrolled patients while the infection was active and tracked those patients longitudinally over the course of disease. The collaborating institutions used their own protocols to collect whole blood in K2EDTA tubes. For TCRbeta analysis, collaborators shipped samples as frozen whole blood, isolated PBMCs, or DNA extracted from either of those sample types. The data derive from a study of blood T cell repertoires in COVID-19 (dated by TCRdb to 2019 to 2021). Describing the broader study: Samples from collaborators originated in the United States, Italy and Spain and spanned both the acute and convalescent phases of COVID-19. A freely available public database, intended as a resource for researchers studying the immune response to SARS-CoV-2, is where the repertoires were released. Sample metadata almost always included a de-identified subject ID, COVID-19 status, age in years and sex. HLA class I and class II types, where available, came from metadata supplied by the sample provider rather than from assay-based typing. The prospective study material was composed of cDNA or gDNA derived from T cells, B-cell-depleted T cells, or PBMCs. The dataset comprised deeply sampled blood TCRbeta repertoires from subjects exposed to, actively infected with, or recovered from COVID-19. Samples were obtained from the ongoing ImmuneRACE study (first 160 participants) and from approximately 1,200 subjects provided by 6 global collaborators. What the study reported, not specific to this receptor: Clinical and demographic metadata were provided uncurated, with the amount varying by source and participant.

This sequence was found in a woman in her twenties or thirties with COVID-19, enrolled during active disease. Sequenced sample: peripheral blood.

The nucleotide sequence reads as follows: TGTGCCAGCAGTTTATGGGGGGTGGGGGCCAATCAGCCCCAGCATTTT. Its protein reads: CASSLWGVGANQPQHF. The V and J segments used are TRBV28 and TRBJ1-5, with a tentative D gene TRBD1 over 6 matching bases. The CDR3 measures 16 amino acids from cysteine to phenylalanine. The CDR3 DNA has 48 bases and is translated from base 1. The germline V gene provides CDR1 MDHEN and CDR2 SYDVKM. Between the V and J ends, shortened by 0 bases and 3 bases respectively, the junction contains 12 bases.